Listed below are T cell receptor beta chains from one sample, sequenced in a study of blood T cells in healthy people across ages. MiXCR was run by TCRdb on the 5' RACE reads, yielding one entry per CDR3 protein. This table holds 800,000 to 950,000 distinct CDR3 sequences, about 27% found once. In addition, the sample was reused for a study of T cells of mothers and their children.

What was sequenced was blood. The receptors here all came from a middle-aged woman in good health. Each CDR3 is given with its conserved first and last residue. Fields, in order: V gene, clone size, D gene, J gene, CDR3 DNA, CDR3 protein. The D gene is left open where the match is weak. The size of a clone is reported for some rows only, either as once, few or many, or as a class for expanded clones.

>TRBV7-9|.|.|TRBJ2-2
TGTGCCAGCAGCTTACTTCAGGTGACCGGGGAGCTGTTTTTT
CASSLLQVTGELFF
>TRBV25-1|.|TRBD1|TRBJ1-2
TGTACCAGCAGTGAACCCGGACAGGGGGGATATGGCTACACCTTC
CTSSEPGQGGYGYTF
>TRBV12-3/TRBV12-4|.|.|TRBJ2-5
TGTGCCAGCACCCTTGGGGGGTTGAGGGACCAAGAGACCCAGTACTTC
CASTLGGLRDQETQYF
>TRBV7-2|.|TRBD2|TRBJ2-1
TGTGCCAGCACCCAGGCTCGGGGGGGCCCCGATGAGCAGTTCTTC
CASTQARGGPDEQFF
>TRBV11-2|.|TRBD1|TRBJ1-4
TGTGCCAGCAGCTCAAGACAGGGAACTAAAGAAAAACTGTTTTTT
CASSSRQGTKEKLFF
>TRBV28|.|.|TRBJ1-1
TGTGCCAGCAGTTACAACATGTACACTGAAGCTTTCTTT
CASSYNMYTEAFF
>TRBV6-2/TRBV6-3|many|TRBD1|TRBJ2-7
TGTGCCAGCATCTCGGGACAGGGATTCTCCTACGAGCAGTACTTC
CASISGQGFSYEQYF
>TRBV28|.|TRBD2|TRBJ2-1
TGTGCCAGCAGTCCTTGGACTAGCTACAATGAGCAGTTCTTC
CASSPWTSYNEQFF
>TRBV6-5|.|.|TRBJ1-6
TGTGCCAGCAGTTTAACTCCAAGGATCGCTTCACCCCTCCACTTT
CASSLTPRIASPLHF
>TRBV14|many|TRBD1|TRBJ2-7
TGTGCCAGCAGCCAGAGGACAGGCGCCCTCTACGAGCAGTACTTC
CASSQRTGALYEQYF
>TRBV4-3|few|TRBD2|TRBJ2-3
TGCGCCAGCAGCCGAGGTGGGGCGGGGGGAACAGATACGCAGTATTTT
CASSRGGAGGTDTQYF
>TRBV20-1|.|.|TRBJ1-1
TGCAGTGCTTCACAGCGCATGAACACTGAAGCTTTCTTT
CSASQRMNTEAFF
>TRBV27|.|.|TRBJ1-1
TGTGCCAGCAGCCCCTCCGTCAGGGGGAACACTGAAGCTTTCTTT
CASSPSVRGNTEAFF
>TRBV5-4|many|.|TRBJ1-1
TGTGCCAGCAGCGGAGGAGCGCCGGGCACGCGGGAGGCTTTCTTT
CASSGGAPGTREAFF
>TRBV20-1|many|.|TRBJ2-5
TGCAGTGCTCGAAGGGGGCAAGAGACCCAGTACTTC
CSARRGQETQYF
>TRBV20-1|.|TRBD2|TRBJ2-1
TGCAGTGCTAGCGTTCCGGGACTAGCGGGGTTTTCCAATGAGCAGTTCTTC
CSASVPGLAGFSNEQFF
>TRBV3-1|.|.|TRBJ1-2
TGTGCCAGCAGCCAAGTCTGGGGGCGGACAGCCTATGGCTACACCTTC
CASSQVWGRTAYGYTF
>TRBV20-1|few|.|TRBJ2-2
TGCAGTGCTCATAGGACGGAACTGAACACCGGGGAGCTGTTTTTT
CSAHRTELNTGELFF
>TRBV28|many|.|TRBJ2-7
TGTGCCAGCAGTTTATCTGGCAGAGCCTACGAGCAGTACTTC
CASSLSGRAYEQYF
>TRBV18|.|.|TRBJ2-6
TGTGCCAGCTCCCCGGGCAGACATCCGGCTGGGGCCAACGTCCTGACTTTC
CASSPGRHPAGANVLTF
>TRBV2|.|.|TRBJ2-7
TGTGCCAGCAGTGCCCGCGCGGGCGGTAGCTCCTACGAGCAGTACTTC
CASSARAGGSSYEQYF
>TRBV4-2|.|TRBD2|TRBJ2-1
TGTGCCAGCAGCCAAGTTGACAGCGGGAGGGTAACCTACAATGAGCAGTTCTTC
CASSQVDSGRVTYNEQFF
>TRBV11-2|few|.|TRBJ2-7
TGTGCCAGCAGCTCGGTCAAAGGGAGCTCCTACGAGCAGTACTTC
CASSSVKGSSYEQYF
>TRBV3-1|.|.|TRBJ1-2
TGTGCCAGCAGCCTAAGGACAAGCTATGGCTACACCTTC
CASSLRTSYGYTF
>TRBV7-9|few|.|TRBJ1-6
TGTGCCAGCAGCCCAATAACAGGGCTCAATTCACCCCTCCACTTT
CASSPITGLNSPLHF
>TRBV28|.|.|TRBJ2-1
TGTGCCAGCAGCTACAGGAACCATGAGCAGTTCTTC
CASSYRNHEQFF
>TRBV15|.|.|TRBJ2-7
TGTGCCACCAGCAGAGAGGGCTACGAGCGGTACTTC
CATSREGYERYF